The 5 T cell receptor beta chains listed next were all sequenced from one sample in a study of blood T cell repertoires in COVID-19. Assay: immunoSEQ multiplex PCR; the TCRdb copy retains only in-frame clones and omits some. The repertoire holds 150,000 to 200,000 clones, with around three quarters as singletons. The specimen sequenced was peripheral blood. The receptors here all came from a man between 60 and 70 years old with active or convalescent COVID-19.

V gene TRBV5-8 combines with J gene TRBJ1-2; D remains unclear. CDR3 length: 13 amino acids. V gave up 5 bases and J gave up 8 bases, with 16 bases separating them. Looked up from germline, CDR1 is SGHTS and CDR2 is YDEGEE. The CDR3 sequence is CASRTPVTRGYTF. The DNA of the CDR3 is TGTGCCAGCAGAACCCCCGTGACTAGGGGCTACACCTTC.

V and J are TRBV21-1 and TRBJ2-1; TRBD1, the table's D call, lacks a check against the DNA. TRBV21-1 is a recognized pseudogene. CDR3 length equals 23 residues. The CDR3 DNA reads as TGTGCCAGCAGCAAAACCGAAGCCCCTGGCGGGGAGAAGGCTAAGGGGGCTAACAATGAGCAGTTCTTC. Translation gives CASSKTEAPGGEKAKGANNEQFF.

The V call is TRBV5-8, the J call TRBJ2-1, with a weak D call TRBD2 (6 bases). This CDR3 is 12 amino acids long. Per germline, CDR1 SGHTS and CDR2 YDEGEE. Trimming left V 5 bases short and J 10 bases short, with 13 bases between. CDR3: CASSSGVPEQFF. CDR3 sequence (DNA): TGTGCCAGCAGTTCGGGGGTGCCAGAGCAGTTCTTC. Supplemented by reference TRBV5-8 and TRBJ2-1, the full variable domain reads EAGVTQSPTHLIKTRGQQATLRCSPISGHTSVYWYQQALGLGLQFLLWYDEGEERNRGNFPPRFSGRQFPNYSSELNVNALELEDSALYLCASSSGVPEQFFGPGTRLTVL.

The V and J genes are TRBV6-4 and TRBJ2-7, with 7 nucleotides matching TRBD1. With V trimmed by 5 bases and J by 5 bases, 18 bases remained unmatched. The CDR3 is 17 amino acids. Germline V CDR1 and CDR2: MRHNA, SNTAGT. The CDR3 DNA reads as TGTGCCAGCAGTACTACTGTCCGACAGGGAACGTTGGACGAGCAGTACTTC. Translated: CASSTTVRQGTLDEQYF.

The V gene is TRBV7-2, the J gene TRBJ2-3; possible D gene TRBD1, 6 bases. Trimming pared 1 base from V and 4 bases from J, leaving 15 bases between. The V gene's germline CDR1 is SGHTA and CDR2 FQGNSA. The CDR3 is 16 amino acids. Here the CDR3 reads CASSLGYRARSDTQYF. CDR3 nucleotide sequence: TGTGCCAGCAGCTTAGGATACAGGGCCCGGTCAGATACGCAGTATTTT.